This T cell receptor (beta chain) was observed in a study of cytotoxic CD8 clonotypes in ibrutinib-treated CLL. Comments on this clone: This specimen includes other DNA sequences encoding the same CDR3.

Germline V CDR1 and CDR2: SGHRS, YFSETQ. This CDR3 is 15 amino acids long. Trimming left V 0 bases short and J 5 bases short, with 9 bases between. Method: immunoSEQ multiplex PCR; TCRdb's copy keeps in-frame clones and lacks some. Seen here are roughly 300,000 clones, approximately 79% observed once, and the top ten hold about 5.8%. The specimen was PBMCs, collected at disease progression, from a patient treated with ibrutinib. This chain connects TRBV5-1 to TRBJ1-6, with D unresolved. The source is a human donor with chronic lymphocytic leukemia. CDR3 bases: TGCGCCAGCAGCTTGGAGGGAGTCCATAATTCACCCCTCCACTTT. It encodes CASSLEGVHNSPLHF.